This T cell receptor beta chain was captured in a study of T-cell reconstitution after alpha-beta-depleted transplantation in children. Points from the study as a whole: Elevated TCRbeta diversity at day 60 was traced, in some patients, to surviving recipient T cells and thymic progenitors.

V was trimmed by 0 bases and J by 3 bases, leaving 14 bases between them. This CDR3 spans 16 amino acids. From germline, CDR1 is LGHDT and CDR2 YNNKEL (reference sequence). It was with unique molecular identifiers that the TCRbeta library was prepared. Each CDR3 protein is one row after TCRdb ran MiXCR on the PCR reads. The data show some 290,000 distinct CDR3 sequences, over 20% seen once. This clonotype was counted only a few times. The antigen remains unidentified. This clonotype was obtained from a male patient between 10 and 17 years old who had a stem cell transplant for acute lymphoblastic leukemia, so the T cells may come from the graft donor. Here the sequenced sample was PBMCs, mostly from graft donor cells, taken 180 days after TCRalphabeta/CD19-depleted stem cell transplant. V is TRBV3-1 and J is TRBJ1-2, with D possibly TRBD1 on 6 matching bases. CDR3 in DNA: TGTGCCAGCAGCCAAGAGGTAGGACAGCCCTACTATGGCTACACCTTC. Amino acids: CASSQEVGQPYYGYTF.